This TCR beta chain is drawn from a study of beta chain features in type 1 diabetes. The CDR3 has 13 amino acids. Germline V gene sequence: CDR1 SGHVS, CDR2 FQNEAQ. The germline V and J ends were trimmed by 10 bases and 4 bases, with 16 bases remaining between them. Findings and limits, study-wide: PCR may have favored shorter templates equally in patients and controls. Naive, central memory and regulatory TCRB repertoires appeared more similar among patients than healthy donors.

Concerning this clone itself: Its target is unknown.

Sequenced material consisted of expressed TCRB transcripts (all of the isolated RNA was reverse transcribed). Produced via immunoSEQ multiplex PCR; TCRdb's table is partial and in-frame only. In the table there are about 620,000 clones, around 15% of which are singletons. There was one heparinised blood draw per donor, averaging around 120 mL. Cell sorting via CD45RO/CCR7/CD25/CD127/CD95/CD27 was performed to obtain CD4+ naive, central memory, regulatory and stem cell-like memory cells. This TCR came from a young man in good health. Material for sequencing was naive CD4+ T cells from blood. This sequence joins TRBV7-8 and TRBJ1-2; weak D call: TRBD1 (5 bases). In nucleotides, the CDR3 is TGTGCCACCGAACGGGACGGTAGCTATGGCTACACCTTC. It encodes CATERDGSYGYTF.